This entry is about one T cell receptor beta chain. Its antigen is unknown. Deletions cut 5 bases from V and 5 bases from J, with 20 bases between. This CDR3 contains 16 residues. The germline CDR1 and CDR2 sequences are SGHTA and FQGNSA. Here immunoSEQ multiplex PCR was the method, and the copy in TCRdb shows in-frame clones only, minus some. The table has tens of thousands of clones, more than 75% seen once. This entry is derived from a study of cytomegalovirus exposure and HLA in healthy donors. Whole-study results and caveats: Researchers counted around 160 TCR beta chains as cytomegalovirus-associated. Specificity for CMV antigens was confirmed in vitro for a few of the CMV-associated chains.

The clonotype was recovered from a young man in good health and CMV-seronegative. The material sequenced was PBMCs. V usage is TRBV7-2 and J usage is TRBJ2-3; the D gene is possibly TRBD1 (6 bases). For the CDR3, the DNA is TGTGCCAGCAGCATTACCTCGACAGGCCGTTTAGATACGCAGTATTTT. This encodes CASSITSTGRLDTQYF. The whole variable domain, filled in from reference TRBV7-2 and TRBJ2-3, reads GAGVSQSPSNKVTEKGKDVELRCDPISGHTALYWYRQSLGQGLEFLIYFQGNSAPDKSGLPSDRFSAERTGGSVSTLTIQRTQQEDSAVYLCASSITSTGRLDTQYFGPGTRLTVL.